These 8 T cell receptor beta chains were all obtained from the same sample, sequenced in a study of shared clonotypes between healthy human individuals (dated by TCRdb to the early 2020s). Library construction relied on the immunoSEQ multiplex PCR assay. As stored in TCRdb, this immuneACCESS dataset retains in-frame rearrangements with V and J assigned. A fraction of the clones does not appear; measured against another copy, unresolved V genes explain less than half of the discrepancy, and the remainder lacks a known reason. Present in this sample are 2 million or so clones, 95% of which were seen just once. 0.1% to 0.15% of the sample belongs to the ten largest clones. The sample comprised naive CD4+ T cells sorted from blood. Reading the label with the study, this specimen's cell subset or site is: CD45RA+ positively selected. Receptors originate from a man younger than 35 in good health.

The chain employs TRBV18 and TRBJ2-2; 7 bases are a match to TRBD2. The CDR3 totals 15 residues. After removal of 3 bases from V and 6 bases from J, the junction contained 7 bases not matched to a gene. Germline assignment: CDR1 KGHSH and CDR2 LQKENI. The DNA for the CDR3 is TGTGCCAGCTCACCGGGAGGGAAGTTCTCCGGGGAGCTGTTTTTT. It codes for CASSPGGKFSGELFF.

The CDR3 sequence: CAIRETEGHLQSGNTIYF. CDR3 in DNA: TGTGCCATCAGGGAGACAGAGGGGCATTTACAGTCTGGAAACACCATATATTTT. V and J are TRBV10-3 and TRBJ1-3, with D tentatively TRBD1 (5 bases). The CDR3 has 18 amino acids. Trimming pared 6 bases from V and 1 base from J, leaving 22 bases between. Looked up from germline, CDR1 is ENHRY and CDR2 is SYGVKD.

This chain links TRBV6-1 with TRBJ1-5, with D hard to call. The V gene lost 1 base and the J gene lost 3 bases, with 4 bases spanning the gap. Germline V gene lookup returns CDR1 MNHNS and CDR2 SASEGT. This CDR3 region has 13 residues. Written as DNA, the CDR3 is TGTGCCAGCAGTGAAGAAAACAATCAGCCCCAGCATTTT. Amino acid sequence: CASSEENNQPQHF.

The CDR3 region is CASSPGLAGSQETQYF. CDR3 sequence (DNA): TGTGCCAGCAGTCCGGGACTAGCGGGATCACAGGAGACCCAGTACTTC. The chain couples TRBV2 to TRBJ2-5; 13 bases map to TRBD2. The germline V gene has CDR1 SNHLY and CDR2 FYNNEI. This CDR3 comprises 16 residues. V lost 5 bases, J lost 5 bases, and 8 bases stayed unmatched.

The chain uses TRBV2 and TRBJ1-5; 10 bases fit TRBD1. The length of the CDR3 is 15 residues. With V trimmed by 4 bases and J by 6 bases, 6 bases remained unmatched. Germline CDR1 reads SNHLY; CDR2 reads FYNNEI. CDR3 amino acids: CASSAVDRGAQPQHF. For the CDR3, the DNA is TGTGCCAGCAGTGCCGTGGACAGGGGGGCTCAGCCCCAGCATTTT.

Notes on this clone: At the DNA level, this CDR3 is encoded by other sequences in the same sample as well. The chain joins TRBV5-1 to TRBJ2-3, with 7 nucleotides matching TRBD1. The CDR3 covers 14 residues. The germline V gene encodes CDR1 SGHRS and CDR2 YFSETQ. The ends lost 3 bases at V and 0 bases at J; junction bases unmatched: 1. CDR3 protein: CASSSGQSTDTQYF. In nucleotides, the CDR3 is TGCGCCAGCAGCTCGGGACAGAGCACAGATACGCAGTATTTT.

A note on this clone: This same CDR3 is encoded by further DNA sequences in the sample. The chain couples TRBV7-2 to TRBJ2-3; D not resolved. The CDR3 runs to 13 residues. V gave up 1 base and J gave up 3 bases, with 5 bases separating them. Germline assignment: CDR1 SGHTA and CDR2 FQGNSA. The CDR3 bases are TGTGCCAGCAGCTTAGTATGGACAGATACGCAGTATTTT. It specifies CASSLVWTDTQYF.

The gene calls are TRBV2 and TRBJ1-1; no reliable D call. The CDR3 has 13 residues. Trimming took off 6 bases at V and 1 base at J, with 9 bases between the two ends. CDR1 SNHLY and CDR2 FYNNEI come from the germline V gene. The CDR3, as DNA: TGTGCCAGCAGCCCCTCGCCGAACACTGAAGCTTTCTTT. It translates to CASSPSPNTEAFF.